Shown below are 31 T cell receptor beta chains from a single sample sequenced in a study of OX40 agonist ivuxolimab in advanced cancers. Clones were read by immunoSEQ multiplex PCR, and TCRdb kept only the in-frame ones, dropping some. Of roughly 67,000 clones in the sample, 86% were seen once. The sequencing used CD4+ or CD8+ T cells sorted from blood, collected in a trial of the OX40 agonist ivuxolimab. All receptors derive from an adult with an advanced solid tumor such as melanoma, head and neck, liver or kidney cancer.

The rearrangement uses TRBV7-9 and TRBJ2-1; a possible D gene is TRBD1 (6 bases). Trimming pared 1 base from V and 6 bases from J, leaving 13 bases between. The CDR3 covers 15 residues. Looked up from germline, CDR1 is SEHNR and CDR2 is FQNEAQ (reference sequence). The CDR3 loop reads CASSLGLDSGNEQFF. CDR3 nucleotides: TGTGCCAGCAGCTTAGGGTTGGACAGCGGCAATGAGCAGTTCTTC.

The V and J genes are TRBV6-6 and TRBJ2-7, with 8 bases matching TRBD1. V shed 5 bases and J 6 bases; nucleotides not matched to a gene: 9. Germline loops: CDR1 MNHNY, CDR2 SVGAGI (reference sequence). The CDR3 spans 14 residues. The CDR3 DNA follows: TGTGCCAGCAGTGTCCACGGACAGGGATCCGAGCAGTACTTC. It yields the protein CASSVHGQGSEQYF.

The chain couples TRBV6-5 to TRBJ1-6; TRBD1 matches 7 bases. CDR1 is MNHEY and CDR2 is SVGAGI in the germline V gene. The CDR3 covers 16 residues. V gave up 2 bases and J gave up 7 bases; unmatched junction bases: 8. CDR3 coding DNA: TGTGCCAGCAGTTACACCGGGGGACAGACAAATTCACCCCTCCACTTT. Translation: CASSYTGGQTNSPLHF.

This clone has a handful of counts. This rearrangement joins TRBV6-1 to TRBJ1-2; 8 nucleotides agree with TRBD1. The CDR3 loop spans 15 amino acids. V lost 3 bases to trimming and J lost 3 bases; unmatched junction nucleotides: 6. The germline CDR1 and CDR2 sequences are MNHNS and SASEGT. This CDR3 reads CASSESGTGHYGYTF. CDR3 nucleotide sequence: TGTGCCAGCAGTGAGTCCGGGACAGGCCACTATGGCTACACCTTC.

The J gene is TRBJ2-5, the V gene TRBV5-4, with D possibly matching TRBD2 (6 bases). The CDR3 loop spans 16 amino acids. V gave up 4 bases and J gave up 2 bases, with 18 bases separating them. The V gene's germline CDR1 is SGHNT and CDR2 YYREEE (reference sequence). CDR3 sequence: CASSPSGGGSQETQYF. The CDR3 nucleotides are TGTGCCAGCAGCCCGTCAGGTGGGGGGTCGCAAGAGACCCAGTACTTC.

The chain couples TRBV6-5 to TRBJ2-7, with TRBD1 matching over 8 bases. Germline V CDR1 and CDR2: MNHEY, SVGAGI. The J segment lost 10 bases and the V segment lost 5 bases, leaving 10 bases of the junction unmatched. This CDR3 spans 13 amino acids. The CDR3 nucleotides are TGTGCCAGCAGTGGTTCGCGACAGGGGTCACAGTACTTC. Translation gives CASSGSRQGSQYF.

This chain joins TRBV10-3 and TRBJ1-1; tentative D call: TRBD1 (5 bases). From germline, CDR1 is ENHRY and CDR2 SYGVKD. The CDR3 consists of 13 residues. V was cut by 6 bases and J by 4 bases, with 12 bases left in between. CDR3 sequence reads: CAISAGQGTEAFF. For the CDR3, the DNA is TGTGCCATCAGCGCGGGGCAGGGCACTGAAGCTTTCTTT.

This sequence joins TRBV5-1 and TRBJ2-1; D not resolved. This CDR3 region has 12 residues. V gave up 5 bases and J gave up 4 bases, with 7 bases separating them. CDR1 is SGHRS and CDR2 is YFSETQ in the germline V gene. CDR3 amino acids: CASSAEYNEQFF. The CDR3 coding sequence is TGCGCCAGCAGTGCTGAATACAATGAGCAGTTCTTC.

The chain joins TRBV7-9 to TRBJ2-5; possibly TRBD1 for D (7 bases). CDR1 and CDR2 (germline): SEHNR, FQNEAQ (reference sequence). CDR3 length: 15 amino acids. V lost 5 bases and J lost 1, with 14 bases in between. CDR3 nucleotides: TGTGCCAGCAGCGAAACGGGGGACAGCCAAGAGACCCAGTACTTC. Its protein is CASSETGDSQETQYF.

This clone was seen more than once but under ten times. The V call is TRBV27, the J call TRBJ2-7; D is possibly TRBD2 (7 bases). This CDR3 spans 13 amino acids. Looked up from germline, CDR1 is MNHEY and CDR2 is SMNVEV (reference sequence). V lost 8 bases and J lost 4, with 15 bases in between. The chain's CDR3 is CASSKKGGYEQYF. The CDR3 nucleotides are TGTGCCAGCTCCAAAAAGGGGGGGTACGAGCAGTACTTC.

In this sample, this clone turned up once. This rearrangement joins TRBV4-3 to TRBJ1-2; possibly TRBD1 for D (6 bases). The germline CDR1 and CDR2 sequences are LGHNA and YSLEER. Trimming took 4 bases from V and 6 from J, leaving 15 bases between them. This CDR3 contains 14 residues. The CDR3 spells CASSPVGRGDGYTF. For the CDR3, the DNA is TGCGCCAGCAGCCCCGTGGGCAGGGGAGATGGCTACACCTTC.

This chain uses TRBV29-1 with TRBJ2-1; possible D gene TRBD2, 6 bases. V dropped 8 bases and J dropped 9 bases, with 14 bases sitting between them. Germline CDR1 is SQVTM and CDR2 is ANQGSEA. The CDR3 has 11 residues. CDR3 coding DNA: TGCAGCCCGATGGGGGGAGGTGAGCAGTTCTTC. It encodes CSPMGGGEQFF.

CDR3 region: CAWIGGDTEAFF. The CDR3 bases are TGTGCCTGGATTGGGGGCGACACTGAAGCTTTCTTT. This rearrangement joins TRBV30 to TRBJ1-1; a weak D match, TRBD1 (6 bases). The germline V gene has CDR1 GTSNPN and CDR2 SVGIG (reference sequence). V was shortened by 4 bases and J by 3 bases, with 9 bases between the two germline ends. This CDR3 has 12 amino acids.

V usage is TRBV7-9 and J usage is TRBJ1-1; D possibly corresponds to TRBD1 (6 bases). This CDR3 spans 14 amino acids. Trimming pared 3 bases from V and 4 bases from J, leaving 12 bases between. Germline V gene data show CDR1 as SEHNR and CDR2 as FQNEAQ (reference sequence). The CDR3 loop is CASSLMEGGTEAFF. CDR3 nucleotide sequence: TGTGCCAGCAGCTTGATGGAAGGGGGCACTGAAGCTTTCTTT.

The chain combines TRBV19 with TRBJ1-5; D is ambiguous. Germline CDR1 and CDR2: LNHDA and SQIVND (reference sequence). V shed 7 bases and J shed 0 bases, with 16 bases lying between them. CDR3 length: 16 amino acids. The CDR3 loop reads CASTLTMRGSNQPQHF. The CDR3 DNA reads TGTGCCAGTACCCTCACTATGCGGGGTAGCAATCAGCCCCAGCATTTT.

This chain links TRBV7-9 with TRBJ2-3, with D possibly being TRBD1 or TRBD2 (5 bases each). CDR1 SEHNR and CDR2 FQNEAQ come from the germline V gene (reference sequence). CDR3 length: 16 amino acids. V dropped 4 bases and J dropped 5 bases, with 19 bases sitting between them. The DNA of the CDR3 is TGTGCCAGCAGCTGGGGCGGGCGGACCAGAGGAGATACGCAGTATTTT. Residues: CASSWGGRTRGDTQYF.

CDR3 sequence: CASSLVGLAGGASTDTQYF. The CDR3 DNA reads as TGCGCCAGCAGCTTGGTTGGACTAGCGGGCGGTGCTAGCACAGATACGCAGTATTTT. The J gene is TRBJ2-3, the V gene TRBV5-1; 11 bases are a match to TRBD2. V was clipped by 0 bases and J by 0 bases; unmatched bases: 9. There are 19 residues in the CDR3. CDR1 and CDR2 from the germline V gene are SGHRS and YFSETQ. The full variable domain, with the rest looked up from reference TRBV5-1 and TRBJ2-3, is KAGVTQTPRYLIKTRGQQVTLSCSPISGHRSVSWYQQTPGQGLQFLFEYFSETQRNKGNFPGRFSGRQFSNSRSEMNVSTLELGDSALYLCASSLVGLAGGASTDTQYFGPGTRLTVL.

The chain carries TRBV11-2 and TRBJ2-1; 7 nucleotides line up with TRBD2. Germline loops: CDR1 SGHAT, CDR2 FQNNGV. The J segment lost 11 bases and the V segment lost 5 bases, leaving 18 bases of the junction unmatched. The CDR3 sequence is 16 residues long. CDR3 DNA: TGTGCCAGCAGCCCTTACGGAGCGGGATTTCTTAATAAGCAGTTCTTC. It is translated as CASSPYGAGFLNKQFF.

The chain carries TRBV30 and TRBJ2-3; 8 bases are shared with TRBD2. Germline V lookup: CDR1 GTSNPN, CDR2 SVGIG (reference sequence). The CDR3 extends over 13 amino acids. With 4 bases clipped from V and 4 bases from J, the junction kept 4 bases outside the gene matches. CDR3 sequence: CAWTSAGADTQYF. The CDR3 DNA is TGTGCCTGGACATCAGCGGGGGCAGATACGCAGTATTTT.

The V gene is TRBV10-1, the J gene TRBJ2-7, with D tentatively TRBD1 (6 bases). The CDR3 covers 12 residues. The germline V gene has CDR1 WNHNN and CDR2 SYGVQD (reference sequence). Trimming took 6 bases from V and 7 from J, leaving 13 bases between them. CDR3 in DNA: TGCGCCAGCAGCGCAGGGGTAGGGGAGCAGTACTTC. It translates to CASSAGVGEQYF.

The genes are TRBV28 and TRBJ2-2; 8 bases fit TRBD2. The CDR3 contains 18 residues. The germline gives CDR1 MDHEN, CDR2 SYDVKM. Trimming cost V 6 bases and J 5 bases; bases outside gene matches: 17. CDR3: CASSPRLGRGDLTGELFF. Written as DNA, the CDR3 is TGTGCCAGCAGCCCCAGGTTGGGGCGGGGGGATTTGACCGGGGAGCTGTTTTTT.

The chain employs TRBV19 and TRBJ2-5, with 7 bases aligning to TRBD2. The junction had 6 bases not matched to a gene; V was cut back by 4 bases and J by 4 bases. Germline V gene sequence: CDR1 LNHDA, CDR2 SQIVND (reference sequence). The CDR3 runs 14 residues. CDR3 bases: TGTGCCAGTAGTACCGGGGGGTTAGTAGAGACCCAGTACTTC. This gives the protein CASSTGGLVETQYF.

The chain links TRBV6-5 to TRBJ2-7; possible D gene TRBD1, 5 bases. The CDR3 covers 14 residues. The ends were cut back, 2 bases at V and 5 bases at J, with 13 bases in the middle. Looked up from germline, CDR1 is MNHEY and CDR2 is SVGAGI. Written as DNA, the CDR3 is TGTGCCAGCAGTTACGGGCAGGGTAGCAACGAGCAGTACTTC. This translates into CASSYGQGSNEQYF.

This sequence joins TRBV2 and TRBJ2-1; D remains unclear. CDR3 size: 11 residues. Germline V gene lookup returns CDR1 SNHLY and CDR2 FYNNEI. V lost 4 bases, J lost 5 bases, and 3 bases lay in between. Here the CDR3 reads CASSADNEQFF. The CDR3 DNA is TGTGCCAGCAGTGCAGACAATGAGCAGTTCTTC.

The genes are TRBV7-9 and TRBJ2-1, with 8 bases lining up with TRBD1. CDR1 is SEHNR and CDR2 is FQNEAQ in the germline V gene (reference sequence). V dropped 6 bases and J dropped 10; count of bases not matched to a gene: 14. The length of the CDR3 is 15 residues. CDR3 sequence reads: CASSLDGTGLQEQFF. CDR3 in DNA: TGTGCCAGCAGTCTAGACGGGACAGGCCTACAGGAGCAGTTCTTC.

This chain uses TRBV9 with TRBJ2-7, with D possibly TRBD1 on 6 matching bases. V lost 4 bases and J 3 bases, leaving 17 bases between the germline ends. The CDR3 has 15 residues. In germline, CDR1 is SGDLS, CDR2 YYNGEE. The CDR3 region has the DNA TGTGCCAGCAGCACCCGTGGGACATCGGACTACGAGCAGTACTTC. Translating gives CASSTRGTSDYEQYF.

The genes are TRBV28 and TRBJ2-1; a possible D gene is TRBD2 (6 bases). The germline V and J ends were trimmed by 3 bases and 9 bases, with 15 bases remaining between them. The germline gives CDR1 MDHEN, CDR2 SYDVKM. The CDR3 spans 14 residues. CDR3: CASSFLHSGGEQFF. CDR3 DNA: TGTGCCAGCAGTTTCCTGCATAGCGGCGGTGAGCAGTTCTTC.

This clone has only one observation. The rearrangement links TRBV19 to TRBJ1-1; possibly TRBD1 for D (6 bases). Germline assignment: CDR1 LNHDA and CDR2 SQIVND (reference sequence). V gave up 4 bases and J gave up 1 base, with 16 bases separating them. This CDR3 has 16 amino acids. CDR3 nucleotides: TGTGCCAGTAGTAAACCCGGACAGCGAGGGAACACTGAAGCTTTCTTT. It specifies CASSKPGQRGNTEAFF.

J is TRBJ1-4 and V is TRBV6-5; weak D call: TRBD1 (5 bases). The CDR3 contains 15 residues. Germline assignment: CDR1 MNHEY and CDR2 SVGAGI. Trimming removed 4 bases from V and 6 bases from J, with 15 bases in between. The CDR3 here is CASSSPGGADEKLFF. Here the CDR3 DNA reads TGTGCCAGCAGTTCACCCGGAGGGGCGGATGAAAAACTGTTTTTT.

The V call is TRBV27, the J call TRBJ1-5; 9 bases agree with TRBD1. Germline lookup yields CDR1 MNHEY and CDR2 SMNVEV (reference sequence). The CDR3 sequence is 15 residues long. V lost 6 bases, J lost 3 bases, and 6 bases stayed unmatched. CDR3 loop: CASRPTGGFNQPQHF. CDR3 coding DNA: TGTGCCAGCAGACCCACAGGGGGCTTCAATCAGCCCCAGCATTTT.

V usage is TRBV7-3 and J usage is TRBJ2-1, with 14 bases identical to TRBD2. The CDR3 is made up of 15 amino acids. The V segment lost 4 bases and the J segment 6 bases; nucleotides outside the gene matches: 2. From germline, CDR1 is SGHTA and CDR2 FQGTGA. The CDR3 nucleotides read TGTGCCAGCAGCTCTGGACTAGCGGGAGGCAATGAGCAGTTCTTC. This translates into CASSSGLAGGNEQFF.